This passage covers 6 T cell receptor beta chains from one sample sequenced in a study of T cells after yellow fever vaccination. A single record per CDR3 protein comes from TCRdb applying MiXCR to the 5' RACE reads. The sample has 450,000 to 550,000 distinct CDR3 sequences; 20% to 25% are singletons. Sequenced material: PBMCs, taken 21 days after the first yellow fever vaccination. The receptor set was obtained from a man aged 18 to 29 who received the YFV17D yellow fever vaccine.

The chain employs TRBV9 and TRBJ2-3; tentatively, D is TRBD1 or TRBD2 (6 bases each). This CDR3 spans 15 amino acids. The germline V gene encodes CDR1 SGDLS and CDR2 YYNGEE. Trimming removed 0 bases from V and 5 bases from J, with 13 bases in between. CDR3 region: CASSVVGGVGDTQYF. CDR3 bases: TGTGCCAGCAGCGTAGTGGGGGGCGTAGGAGATACGCAGTATTTT.

Turning to this clonotype: An end of the junction does not agree with germline; a read error may underlie this. J is TRBJ2-5 and V is TRBV28, with TRBD1 matching over 10 bases. This CDR3 has 15 residues. The germline CDR1 and CDR2 sequences are MDHEN and SYDVKM. The CDR3 region has the DNA TGTGCCAGCAGTGCCCCCGGGACAGGGGACGAGACCCCGTACTTC. It is translated as CASSAPGTGDETPYF.

This clonotype was seen only a few times. This chain joins TRBV18 and TRBJ1-3, with no clear D. Germline-derived CDR1 and CDR2 are KGHSH and LQKENI. The V end lost 4 bases, the J end lost 4 bases, and 11 bases lay between the germline ends. The CDR3 runs 14 residues. Written as DNA, the CDR3 is TGTGCCAGCTCACGAGACACCCAAGGAAACACCATATATTTT. Protein sequence: CASSRDTQGNTIYF.

In this sample, this clonotype turned up many times. The chain carries TRBV5-1 and TRBJ1-1; maybe TRBD1 (6 bases). This CDR3 has 15 residues. Trimming pared 3 bases from V and 1 base from J, leaving 13 bases between. Germline values: CDR1 SGHRS, CDR2 YFSETQ. The CDR3 here is CASSSRQDRNTEAFF. The CDR3 region has the DNA TGCGCCAGCAGCTCCCGACAGGACCGGAACACTGAAGCTTTCTTT.

The rearrangement joins TRBV7-6 to TRBJ2-5; the D gene is possibly TRBD2 (7 bases). The CDR3 is 16 amino acids. In germline, CDR1 is SGHVS, CDR2 FNYEAQ. Trimming took off 6 bases at V and 5 bases at J, with 22 bases between the two ends. Written as DNA, the CDR3 is TGTGCCAGCAGTCCGAGGAGGGGGGGCCAGGGGGAGACCCAGTACTTC. Amino acids: CASSPRRGGQGETQYF. The whole variable domain, filled in from reference TRBV7-6 and TRBJ2-5, reads GAGVSQSPRYKVTKRGQDVALRCDPISGHVSLYWYRQALGQGPEFLTYFNYEAQQDKSGLPNDRFSAERPEGSISTLTIQRTEQRDSAMYRCASSPRRGGQGETQYFGPGTRLLVL.

In this sample, this clonotype turned up a few times. The genes are TRBV18 and TRBJ1-4; 7 nucleotides agree with TRBD1. The J segment lost 8 bases and the V segment lost 5 bases, leaving 8 bases of the junction unmatched. The CDR3 length is 14 residues. The V gene's germline CDR1 is KGHSH and CDR2 LQKENI. In DNA, the CDR3 is TGTGCCAGCTCATCTGACAGGGTGGTGGAAAAACTGTTTTTT. Protein: CASSSDRVVEKLFF. The whole variable domain, filled in from reference TRBV18 and TRBJ1-4, reads NAGVMQNPRHLVRRRGQEARLRCSPMKGHSHVYWYRQLPEEGLKFMVYLQKENIIDESGMPKERFSAEFPKEGPSILRIQQVVRGDSAAYFCASSSDRVVEKLFFGSGTQLSVL.